This T cell receptor beta chain was recorded in a study of neurological immune-mediated disorders. The CDR3 runs 15 residues. CDR1 and CDR2 from the germline V gene are SGHTA and FQGNSA. Trimming shortened V by 5 bases and J by 0 bases, and 11 bases separated the two germline ends. The method for making cDNA was 5'RACE, and it used 10-nucleotide random UMIs. TCRdb fed the 5' RACE reads into MiXCR, producing one record per CDR3 protein. The sample shows 65,000 to 75,000 distinct CDR3 sequences, about 5% of them seen only once. This clonotype was counted many times. The receptor was isolated from a woman aged 70-85 years with multiple sclerosis. The specimen sequenced was PBMCs. The chain uses TRBV7-2 and TRBJ1-3; no clear D. CDR3 DNA: TGTGCCAGCAGCGCCGACTCCTCCTCTGGAAACACCATATATTTT. Translation gives CASSADSSSGNTIYF. Together with reference TRBV7-2 and TRBJ1-3, the CDR3 gives the full variable domain: GAGVSQSPSNKVTEKGKDVELRCDPISGHTALYWYRQSLGQGLEFLIYFQGNSAPDKSGLPSDRFSAERTGGSVSTLTIQRTQQEDSAVYLCASSADSSSGNTIYFGEGSWLTVV.